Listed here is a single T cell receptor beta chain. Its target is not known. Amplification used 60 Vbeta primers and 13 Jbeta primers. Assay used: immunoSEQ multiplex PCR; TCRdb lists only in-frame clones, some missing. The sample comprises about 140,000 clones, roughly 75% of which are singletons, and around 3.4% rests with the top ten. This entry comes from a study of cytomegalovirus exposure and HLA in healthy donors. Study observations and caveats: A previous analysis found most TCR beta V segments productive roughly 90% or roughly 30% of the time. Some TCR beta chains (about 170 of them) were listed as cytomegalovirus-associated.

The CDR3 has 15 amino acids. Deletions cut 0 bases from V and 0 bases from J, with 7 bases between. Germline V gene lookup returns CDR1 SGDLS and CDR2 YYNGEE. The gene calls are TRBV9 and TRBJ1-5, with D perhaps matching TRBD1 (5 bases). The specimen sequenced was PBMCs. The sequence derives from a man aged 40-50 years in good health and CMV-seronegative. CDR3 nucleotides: TGTGCCAGCAGCGTAGAGGGGAATAGCAATCAGCCCCAGCATTTT. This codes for CASSVEGNSNQPQHF. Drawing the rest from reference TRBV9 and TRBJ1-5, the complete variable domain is DSGVTQTPKHLITATGQRVTLRCSPRSGDLSVYWYQQSLDQGLQFLIQYYNGEERAKGNILERFSAQQFPDLHSELNLSSLELGDSALYFCASSVEGNSNQPQHFGDGTRLSIL.